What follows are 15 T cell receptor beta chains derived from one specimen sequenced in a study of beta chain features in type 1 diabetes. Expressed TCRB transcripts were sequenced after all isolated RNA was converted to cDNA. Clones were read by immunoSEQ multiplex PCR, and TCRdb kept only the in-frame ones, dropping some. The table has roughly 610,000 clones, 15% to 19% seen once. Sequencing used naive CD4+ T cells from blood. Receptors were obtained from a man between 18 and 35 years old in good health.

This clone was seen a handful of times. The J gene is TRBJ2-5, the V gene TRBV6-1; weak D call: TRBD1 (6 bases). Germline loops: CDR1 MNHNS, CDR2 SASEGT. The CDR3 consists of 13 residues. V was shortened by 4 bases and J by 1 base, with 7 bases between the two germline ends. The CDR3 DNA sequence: TGTGCCAGCAGTGGACAGGCCCAAGAGACCCAGTACTTC. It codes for CASSGQAQETQYF.

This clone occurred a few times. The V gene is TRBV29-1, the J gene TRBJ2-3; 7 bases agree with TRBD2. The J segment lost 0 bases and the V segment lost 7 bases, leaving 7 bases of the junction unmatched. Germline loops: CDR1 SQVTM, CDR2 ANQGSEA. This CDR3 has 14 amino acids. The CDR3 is CSADGRESTDTQYF. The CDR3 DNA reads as TGCAGCGCCGACGGGCGGGAGAGCACAGATACGCAGTATTTT.

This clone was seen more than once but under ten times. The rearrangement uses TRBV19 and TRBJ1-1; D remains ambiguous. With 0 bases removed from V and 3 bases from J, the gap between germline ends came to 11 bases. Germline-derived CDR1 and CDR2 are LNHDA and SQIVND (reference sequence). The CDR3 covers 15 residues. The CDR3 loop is CASSIEGRVDTEAFF. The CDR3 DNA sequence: TGTGCCAGTAGTATAGAAGGCAGAGTGGACACTGAAGCTTTCTTT. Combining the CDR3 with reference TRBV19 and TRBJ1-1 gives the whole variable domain DGGITQSPKYLFRKEGQNVTLSCEQNLNHDAMYWYRQDPGQGLRLIYYSQIVNDFQKGDIAEGYSVSREKKESFPLTVTSAQKNPTAFYLCASSIEGRVDTEAFFGQGTRLTVV.

The DNA for the CDR3 is TGTGCCAGCAGCTCCACCCCCCGGTCGCTCACAGATACGCAGTATTTT. Translated, it gives CASSSTPRSLTDTQYF. This chain joins TRBV7-2 and TRBJ2-3; D call uncertain. V was pared by 4 bases and J by 2 bases, with 16 bases between. There are 16 residues in the CDR3. CDR1 is SGHTA and CDR2 is FQGNSA in the germline V gene.

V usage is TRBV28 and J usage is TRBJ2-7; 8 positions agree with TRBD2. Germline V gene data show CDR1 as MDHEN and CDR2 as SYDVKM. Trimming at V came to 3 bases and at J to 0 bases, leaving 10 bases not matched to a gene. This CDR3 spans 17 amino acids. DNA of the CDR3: TGTGCCAGCAGTTTCTGGTCCTTAGGGACTAGCTCCTACGAGCAGTACTTC. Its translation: CASSFWSLGTSSYEQYF.

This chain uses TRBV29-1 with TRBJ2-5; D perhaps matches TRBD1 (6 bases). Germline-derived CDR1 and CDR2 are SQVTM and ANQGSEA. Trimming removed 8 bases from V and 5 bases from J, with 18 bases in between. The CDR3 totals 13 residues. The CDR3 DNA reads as TGCAGCTCGCGGACAGTCCAGGGGGAGACCCAGTACTTC. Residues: CSSRTVQGETQYF.

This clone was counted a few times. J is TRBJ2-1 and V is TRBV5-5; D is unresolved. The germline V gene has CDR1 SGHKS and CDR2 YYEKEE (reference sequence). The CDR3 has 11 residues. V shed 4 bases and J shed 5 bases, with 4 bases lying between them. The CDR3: CASSDNNEQFF. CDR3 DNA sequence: TGTGCCAGCAGCGATAACAATGAGCAGTTCTTC. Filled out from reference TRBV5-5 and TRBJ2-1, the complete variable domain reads DAGVTQSPTHLIKTRGQQVTLRCSPISGHKSVSWYQQVLGQGPQFIFQYYEKEERGRGNFPDRFSARQFPNYSSELNVNALLLGDSALYLCASSDNNEQFFGPGTRLTVL.

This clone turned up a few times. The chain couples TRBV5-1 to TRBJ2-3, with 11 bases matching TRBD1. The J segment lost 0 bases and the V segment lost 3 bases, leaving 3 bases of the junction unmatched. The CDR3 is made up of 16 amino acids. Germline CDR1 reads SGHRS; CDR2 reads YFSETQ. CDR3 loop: CASSSGQGASTDTQYF. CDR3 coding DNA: TGCGCCAGCAGCTCCGGACAGGGGGCTAGCACAGATACGCAGTATTTT.

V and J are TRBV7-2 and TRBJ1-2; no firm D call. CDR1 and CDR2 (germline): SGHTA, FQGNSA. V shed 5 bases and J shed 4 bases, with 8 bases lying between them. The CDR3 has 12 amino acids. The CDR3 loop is CASSPSLYGYTF. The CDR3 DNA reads TGTGCCAGCAGCCCTAGCCTCTATGGCTACACCTTC.

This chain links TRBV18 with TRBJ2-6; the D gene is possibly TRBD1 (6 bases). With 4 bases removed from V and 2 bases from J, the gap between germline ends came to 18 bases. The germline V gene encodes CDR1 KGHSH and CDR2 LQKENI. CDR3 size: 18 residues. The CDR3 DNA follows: TGTGCCAGCTCACTCAGCACATCAGGGGCGACTGGGGCCAACGTCCTGACTTTC. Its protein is CASSLSTSGATGANVLTF.

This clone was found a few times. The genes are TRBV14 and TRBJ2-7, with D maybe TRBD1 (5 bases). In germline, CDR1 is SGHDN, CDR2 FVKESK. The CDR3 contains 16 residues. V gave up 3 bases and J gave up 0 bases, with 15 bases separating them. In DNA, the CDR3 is TGTGCCAGCAGCCATTTGAAGGGGAAAGGCTCCTACGAGCAGTACTTC. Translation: CASSHLKGKGSYEQYF.

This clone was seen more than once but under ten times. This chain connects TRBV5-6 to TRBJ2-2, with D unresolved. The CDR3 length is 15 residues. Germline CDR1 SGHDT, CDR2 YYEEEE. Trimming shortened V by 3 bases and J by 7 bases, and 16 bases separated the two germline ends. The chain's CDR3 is CASSSPWGFSGELFF. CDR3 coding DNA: TGTGCCAGCAGCTCCCCCTGGGGATTTAGCGGGGAGCTGTTTTTT.

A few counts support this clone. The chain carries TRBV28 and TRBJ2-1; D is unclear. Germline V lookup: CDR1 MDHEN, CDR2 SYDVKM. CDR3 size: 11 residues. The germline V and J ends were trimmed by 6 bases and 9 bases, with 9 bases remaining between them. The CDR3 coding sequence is TGTGCCAGCAGAGCTAGAATTGAGCAGTTCTTC. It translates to CASRARIEQFF.

CDR3 DNA sequence: TGTGCCAGCAGGAGGGACAGATGGCTGGCTAATGAAAAACTGTTTTTT. Residues: CASRRDRWLANEKLFF. The rearrangement joins TRBV7-8 to TRBJ1-4; 7 bases are shared with TRBD1. Germline V gene data show CDR1 as SGHVS and CDR2 as FQNEAQ. V was pared by 6 bases and J by 3 bases, with 10 bases of the junction left unmatched. The CDR3 is made up of 16 amino acids.

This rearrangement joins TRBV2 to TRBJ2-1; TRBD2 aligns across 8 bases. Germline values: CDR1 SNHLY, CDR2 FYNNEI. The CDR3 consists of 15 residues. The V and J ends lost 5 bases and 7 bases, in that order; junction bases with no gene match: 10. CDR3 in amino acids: CASSQRETRMNEQFF. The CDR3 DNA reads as TGTGCCAGCAGTCAGCGGGAGACCCGCATGAATGAGCAGTTCTTC.